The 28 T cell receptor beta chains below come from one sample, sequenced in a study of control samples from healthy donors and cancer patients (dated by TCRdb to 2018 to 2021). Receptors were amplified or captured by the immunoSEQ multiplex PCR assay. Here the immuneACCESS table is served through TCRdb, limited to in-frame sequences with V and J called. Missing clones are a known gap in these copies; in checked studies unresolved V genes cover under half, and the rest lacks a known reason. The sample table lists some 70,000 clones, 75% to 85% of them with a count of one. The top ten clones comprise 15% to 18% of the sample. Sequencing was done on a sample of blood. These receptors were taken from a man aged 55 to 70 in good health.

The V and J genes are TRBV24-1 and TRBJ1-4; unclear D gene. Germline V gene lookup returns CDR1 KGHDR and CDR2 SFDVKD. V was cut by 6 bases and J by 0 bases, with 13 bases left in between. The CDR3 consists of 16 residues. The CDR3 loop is CATSSGAETTNEKLFF. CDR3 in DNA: TGTGCCACCAGTTCTGGTGCAGAAACAACTAATGAAAAACTGTTTTTT.

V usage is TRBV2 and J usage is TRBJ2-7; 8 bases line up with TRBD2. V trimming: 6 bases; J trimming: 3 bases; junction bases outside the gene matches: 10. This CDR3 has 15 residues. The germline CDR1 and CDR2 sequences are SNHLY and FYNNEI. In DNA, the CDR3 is TGTGCCAGCAGGGGCGGGGGGAGGGGGGGCTACGAGCAGTACTTC. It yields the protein CASRGGGRGGYEQYF.

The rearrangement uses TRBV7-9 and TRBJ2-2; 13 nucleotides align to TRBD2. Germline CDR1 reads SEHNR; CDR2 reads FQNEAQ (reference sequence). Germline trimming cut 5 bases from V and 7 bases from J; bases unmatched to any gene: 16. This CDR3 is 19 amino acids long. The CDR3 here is CASSHQPGLAGKSRGELFF. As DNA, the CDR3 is TGTGCCAGCAGCCATCAACCGGGACTAGCGGGAAAAAGCCGCGGGGAGCTGTTTTTT.

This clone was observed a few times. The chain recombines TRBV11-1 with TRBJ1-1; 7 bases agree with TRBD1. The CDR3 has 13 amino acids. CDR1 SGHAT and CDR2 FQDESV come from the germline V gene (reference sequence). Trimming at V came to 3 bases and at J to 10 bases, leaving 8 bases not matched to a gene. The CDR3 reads CASSLNDRVRAFF. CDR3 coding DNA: TGTGCCAGCAGCTTGAATGACAGGGTTCGAGCTTTCTTT. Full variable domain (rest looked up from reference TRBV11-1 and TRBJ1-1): EAEVAQSPRYKITEKSQAVAFWCDPISGHATLYWYRQILGQGPELLVQFQDESVVDDSQLPKDRFSAERLKGVDSTLKIQPAELGDSAMYLCASSLNDRVRAFFGQGTRLTVV.

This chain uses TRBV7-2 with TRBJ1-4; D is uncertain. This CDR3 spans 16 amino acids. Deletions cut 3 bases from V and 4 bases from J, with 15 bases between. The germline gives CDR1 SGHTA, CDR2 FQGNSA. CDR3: CASSFKRTEGNEKLFF. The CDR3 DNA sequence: TGTGCCAGCAGCTTCAAAAGGACCGAGGGTAATGAAAAACTGTTTTTT.

The CDR3 nucleotides read TGCGCCAGCAGCATGGACAGGGGCCAGACTGAAGCTTTCTTT. Its translation: CASSMDRGQTEAFF. The rearrangement joins TRBV5-1 to TRBJ1-1; 9 bases align to TRBD1. CDR1 and CDR2 from the germline V gene are SGHRS and YFSETQ. J was trimmed by 5 bases and V by 4 bases; bases with no gene match: 6. The CDR3 contains 14 residues.

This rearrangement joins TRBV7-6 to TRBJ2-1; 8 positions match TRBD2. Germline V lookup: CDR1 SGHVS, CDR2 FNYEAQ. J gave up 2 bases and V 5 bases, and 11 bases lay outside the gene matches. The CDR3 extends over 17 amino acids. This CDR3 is CASSPGLARSPYNEQFF. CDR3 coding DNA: TGTGCCAGCAGCCCCGGACTAGCCCGAAGCCCCTACAATGAGCAGTTCTTC.

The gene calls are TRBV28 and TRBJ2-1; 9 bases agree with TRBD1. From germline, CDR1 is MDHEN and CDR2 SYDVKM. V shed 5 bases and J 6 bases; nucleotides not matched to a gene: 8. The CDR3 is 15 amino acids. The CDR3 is CASSHRDRVRNEQFF. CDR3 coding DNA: TGTGCCAGCAGTCACCGGGACAGGGTCCGCAATGAGCAGTTCTTC.

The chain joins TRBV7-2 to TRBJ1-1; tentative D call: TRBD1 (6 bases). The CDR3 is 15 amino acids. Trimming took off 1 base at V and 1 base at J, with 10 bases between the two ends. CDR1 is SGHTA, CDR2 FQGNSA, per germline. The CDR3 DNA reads TGTGCCAGCAGCTTAGAAGGGGGGCGGAACACTGAAGCTTTCTTT. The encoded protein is CASSLEGGRNTEAFF. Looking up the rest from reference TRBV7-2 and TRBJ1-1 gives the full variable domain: GAGVSQSPSNKVTEKGKDVELRCDPISGHTALYWYRQSLGQGLEFLIYFQGNSAPDKSGLPSDRFSAERTGGSVSTLTIQRTQQEDSAVYLCASSLEGGRNTEAFFGQGTRLTVV.

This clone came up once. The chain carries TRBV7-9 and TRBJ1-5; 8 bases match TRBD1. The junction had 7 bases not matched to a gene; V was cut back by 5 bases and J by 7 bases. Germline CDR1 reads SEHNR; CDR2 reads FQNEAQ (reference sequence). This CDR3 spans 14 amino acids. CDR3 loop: CASSQQGGGQPQHF. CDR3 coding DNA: TGTGCCAGCAGCCAACAGGGGGGCGGGCAGCCCCAGCATTTT.

The CDR3 spells CATSRDSTGSGWQPQHF. The CDR3 DNA sequence: TGTGCCACCAGCAGAGACTCAACCGGGAGTGGCTGGCAGCCCCAGCATTTT. The chain has TRBV15 and TRBJ1-5, with D unclear. V was pared by 0 bases and J by 7 bases, with 19 bases between. The CDR3 covers 17 residues. In germline, CDR1 is LNHNV, CDR2 YYDKDF (reference sequence).

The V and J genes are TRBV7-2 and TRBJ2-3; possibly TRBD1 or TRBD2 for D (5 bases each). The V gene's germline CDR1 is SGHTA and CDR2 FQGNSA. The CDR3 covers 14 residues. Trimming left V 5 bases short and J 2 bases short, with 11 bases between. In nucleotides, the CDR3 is TGTGCCAGCAGCCGGGGACGGAACACAGATACGCAGTATTTT. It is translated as CASSRGRNTDTQYF. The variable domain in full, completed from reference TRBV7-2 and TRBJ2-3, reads GAGVSQSPSNKVTEKGKDVELRCDPISGHTALYWYRQSLGQGLEFLIYFQGNSAPDKSGLPSDRFSAERTGGSVSTLTIQRTQQEDSAVYLCASSRGRNTDTQYFGPGTRLTVL.

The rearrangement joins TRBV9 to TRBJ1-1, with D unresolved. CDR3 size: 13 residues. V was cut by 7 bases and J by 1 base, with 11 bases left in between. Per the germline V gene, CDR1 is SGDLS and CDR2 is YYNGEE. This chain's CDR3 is CASGEQPNTEAFF. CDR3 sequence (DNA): TGTGCCAGCGGGGAACAACCGAACACTGAAGCTTTCTTT.

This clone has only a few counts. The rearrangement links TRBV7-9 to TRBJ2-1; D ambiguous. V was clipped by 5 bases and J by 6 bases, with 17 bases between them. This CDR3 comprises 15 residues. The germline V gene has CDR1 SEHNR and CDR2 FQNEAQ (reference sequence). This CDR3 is CASSPPFRYGNEQFF. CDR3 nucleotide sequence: TGTGCCAGCAGCCCCCCATTTAGGTATGGCAATGAGCAGTTCTTC.

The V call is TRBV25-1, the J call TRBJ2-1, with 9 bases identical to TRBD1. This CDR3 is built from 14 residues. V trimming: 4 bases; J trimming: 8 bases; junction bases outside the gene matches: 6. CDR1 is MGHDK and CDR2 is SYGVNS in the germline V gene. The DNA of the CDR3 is TGTGCCAGCAGTGGGGGACAGGGTTTCGATGAGCAGTTCTTC. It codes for CASSGGQGFDEQFF.

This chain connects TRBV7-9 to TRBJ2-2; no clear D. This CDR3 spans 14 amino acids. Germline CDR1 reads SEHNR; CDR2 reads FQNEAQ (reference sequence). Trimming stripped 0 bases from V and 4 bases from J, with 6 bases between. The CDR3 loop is CASSLASSTGELFF. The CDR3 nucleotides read TGTGCCAGCAGCTTAGCTTCCAGCACCGGGGAGCTGTTTTTT.

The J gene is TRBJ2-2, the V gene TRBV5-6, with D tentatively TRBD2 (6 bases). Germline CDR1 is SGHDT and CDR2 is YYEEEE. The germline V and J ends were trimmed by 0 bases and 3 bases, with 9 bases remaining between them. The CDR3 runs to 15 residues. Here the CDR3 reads CASSLGRVDTGELFF. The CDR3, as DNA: TGTGCCAGCAGCTTGGGGAGGGTAGACACCGGGGAGCTGTTTTTT.

DNA for the CDR3: TGTGCCTGGAAACGCCCCGGGGACTCTGGAAACACCATATATTTT. Its translation: CAWKRPGDSGNTIYF. V gene TRBV30 combines with J gene TRBJ1-3; no definite D call. The CDR3 loop spans 15 amino acids. Trimming removed 4 bases from V and 0 bases from J, with 13 bases in between. CDR1 is GTSNPN and CDR2 is SVGIG in the germline V gene (reference sequence).

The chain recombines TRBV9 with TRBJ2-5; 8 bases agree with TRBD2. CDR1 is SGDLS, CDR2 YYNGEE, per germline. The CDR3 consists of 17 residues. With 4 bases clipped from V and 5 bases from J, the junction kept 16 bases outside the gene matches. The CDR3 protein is CASSTSGGLILGETQYF. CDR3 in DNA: TGTGCCAGCAGCACTAGCGGTGGGCTAATTCTGGGGGAGACCCAGTACTTC.

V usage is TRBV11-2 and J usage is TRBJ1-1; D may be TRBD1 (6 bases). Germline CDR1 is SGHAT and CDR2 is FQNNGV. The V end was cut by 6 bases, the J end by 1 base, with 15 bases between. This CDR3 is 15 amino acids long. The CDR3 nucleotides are TGTGCCAGCAGTAGAGCCGGGACACAGAACACTGAAGCTTTCTTT. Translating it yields CASSRAGTQNTEAFF.

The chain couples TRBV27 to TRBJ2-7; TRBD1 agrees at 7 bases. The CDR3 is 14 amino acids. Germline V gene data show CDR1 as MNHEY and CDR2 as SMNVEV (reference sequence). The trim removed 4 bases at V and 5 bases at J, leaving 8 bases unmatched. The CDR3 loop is CASSYQGVTDEQYF. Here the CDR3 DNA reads TGTGCCAGCAGTTACCAGGGGGTTACTGACGAGCAGTACTTC.

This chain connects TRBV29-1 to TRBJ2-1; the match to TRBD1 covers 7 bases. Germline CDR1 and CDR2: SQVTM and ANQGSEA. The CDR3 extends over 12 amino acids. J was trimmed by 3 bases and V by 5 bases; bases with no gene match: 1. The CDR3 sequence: CSVTGDYNEQFF. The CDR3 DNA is TGCAGCGTTACAGGGGACTACAATGAGCAGTTCTTC.

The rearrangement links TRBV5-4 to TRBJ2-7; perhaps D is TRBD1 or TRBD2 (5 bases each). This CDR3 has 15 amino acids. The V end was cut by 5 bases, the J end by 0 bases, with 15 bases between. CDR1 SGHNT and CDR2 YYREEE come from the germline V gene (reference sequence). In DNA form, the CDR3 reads TGTGCCAGCAGTTCGGGACCCGCGAGCTCCTACGAGCAGTACTTC. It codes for CASSSGPASSYEQYF.

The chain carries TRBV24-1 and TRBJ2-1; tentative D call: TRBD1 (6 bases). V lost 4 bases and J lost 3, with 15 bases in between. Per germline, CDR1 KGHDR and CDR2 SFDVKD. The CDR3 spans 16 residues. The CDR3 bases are TGTGCCACCAGTGAAACAACCGGGACATACTACAATGAGCAGTTCTTC. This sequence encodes CATSETTGTYYNEQFF.

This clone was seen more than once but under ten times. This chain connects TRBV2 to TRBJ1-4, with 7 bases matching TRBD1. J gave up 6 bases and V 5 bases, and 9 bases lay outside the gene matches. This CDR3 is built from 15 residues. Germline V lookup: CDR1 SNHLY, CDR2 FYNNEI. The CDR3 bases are TGTGCCAGCAGTACAATACAGGGGTCGGATGAAAAACTGTTTTTT. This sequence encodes CASSTIQGSDEKLFF.

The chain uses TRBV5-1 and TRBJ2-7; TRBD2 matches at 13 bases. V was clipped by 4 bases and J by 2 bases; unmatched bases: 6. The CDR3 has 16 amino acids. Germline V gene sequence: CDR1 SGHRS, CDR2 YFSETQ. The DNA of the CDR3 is TGCGCCAGCAGCCCGGGGACTAGCGGGATCCCCTACGAGCAGTACTTC. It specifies CASSPGTSGIPYEQYF.

CDR3 nucleotide sequence: TGTGCCAGCAGCTTATCGGCGGGAGTAGGGTCCTACGAGCAGTACTTC. Its protein product is CASSLSAGVGSYEQYF. The rearrangement uses TRBV7-2 and TRBJ2-7, with 7 positions matching TRBD2. Germline trimming cut 2 bases from V and 1 base from J; bases unmatched to any gene: 8. Germline V gene data show CDR1 as SGHTA and CDR2 as FQGNSA. The CDR3 consists of 16 residues.

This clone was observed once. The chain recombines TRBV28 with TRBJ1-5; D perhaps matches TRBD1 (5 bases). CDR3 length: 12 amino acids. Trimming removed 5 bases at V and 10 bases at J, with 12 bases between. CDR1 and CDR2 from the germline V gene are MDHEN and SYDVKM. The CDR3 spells CASSTQGYPQHF. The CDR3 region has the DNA TGTGCCAGCAGTACTCAGGGTTATCCCCAGCATTTT.